Listed here are 14 T cell receptor beta chains from one sample, sequenced in a study of a mutant IDH1 vaccine in newly diagnosed glioma. These receptors lack a known antigen. The assay was immunoSEQ multiplex PCR, and TCRdb's table has in-frame clones only and misses some. This sample yields fewer than 15,000 clones, of which just over 75% are seen a single time; around 4% belongs to the top ten. Time point in this sample: week 47, end of study. The investigators gave 300 ug of mutant IDH1 20-mer peptide in each vaccine dose, together with topical imiquimod. Specimen: PBMCs, collected from a glioma patient whose treatment included an IDH1 peptide vaccine. The source of these receptors is a woman in her forties with glioma.

The rearrangement joins TRBV5-1 to TRBJ1-1; D call uncertain. Trimming left V 6 bases short and J 2 bases short, with 11 bases between. Germline CDR1 is SGHRS and CDR2 is YFSETQ. CDR3 size: 13 residues. The CDR3 nucleotides read TGCGCCAGCACCGACCGACTCAACACTGAAGCTTTCTTT. This codes for CASTDRLNTEAFF.

The chain has TRBV9 and TRBJ2-1, with D hard to call. Germline assignment: CDR1 SGDLS and CDR2 YYNGEE. The V and J ends lost 3 bases and 3 bases respectively, with 10 bases between them. The CDR3 is made up of 14 amino acids. CDR3 DNA: TGTGCCAGCAGCGATGGGTACAGCTACAATGAGCAGTTCTTC. It encodes CASSDGYSYNEQFF.

Comments on this clone: The junction differs from germline at one of its ends, possibly a read error. The rearrangement links TRBV6-1 to TRBJ2-2; 13 bases agree with TRBD2. The germline gives CDR1 MNHNS, CDR2 SASEGT. This CDR3 contains 17 residues. The CDR3 region has the DNA TGTGCCAGCGGTGAACTAGCGGGAGGGCCAGGGACCGGGGAGCTGTTTTTT. Translated, it gives CASGELAGGPGTGELFF.

The table lists this clone with a few counts. This chain links TRBV7-9 with TRBJ2-7; a possible D gene is TRBD1 (5 bases). This CDR3 has 15 residues. CDR1 is SEHNR and CDR2 is FQNEAQ in the germline V gene (reference sequence). The ends were cut back, 0 bases at V and 3 bases at J, with 12 bases in the middle. CDR3 amino acids: CASSLALPDNYEQYF. CDR3 sequence (DNA): TGTGCCAGCAGCTTAGCGCTTCCGGACAACTACGAGCAGTACTTC.

This clone was counted between two and nine times. The junction shows a germline mismatch at one end, possibly a read error. The rearrangement joins TRBV4-3 to TRBJ1-2; D remains ambiguous. The CDR3 is 13 residues long. Germline CDR1 and CDR2: LGHNA and YSLEER. The CDR3 loop reads CASSQSSEGAPAF. CDR3 bases: TGCGCCAGCAGCCAATCGTCCGAGGGCGCGCCAGCCTTC.

The chain carries TRBV7-9 and TRBJ2-5; D not resolved. CDR1 SEHNR and CDR2 FQNEAQ come from the germline V gene (reference sequence). This CDR3 comprises 10 residues. V lost 5 bases and J 5 bases, leaving 3 bases between the germline ends. This CDR3 is CASSAETQYF. The CDR3 DNA sequence: TGTGCCAGCAGCGCTGAGACCCAGTACTTC.

The genes are TRBV16 and TRBJ2-7, with 8 bases matching TRBD1. CDR3 length equals 15 residues. Trimming cost V 0 bases and J 2 bases; bases outside gene matches: 3. CDR1 and CDR2 from the germline V gene are KGHSY and FQNENV. The CDR3: CASSQSWTGTYEQYF. In nucleotides, the CDR3 is TGTGCCAGCAGCCAATCTTGGACAGGGACCTACGAGCAGTACTTC.

The chain uses TRBV18 and TRBJ2-2; 7 bases map to TRBD1. The CDR3 consists of 16 residues. V was clipped by 0 bases and J by 6 bases; unmatched bases: 7. CDR1 and CDR2 from the germline V gene are KGHSH and LQKENI. This CDR3 reads CASSPPSGGPAGELFF. The CDR3 region has the DNA TGTGCCAGCTCACCACCGTCAGGGGGACCGGCCGGGGAGCTGTTTTTT.

The V call is TRBV7-3, the J call TRBJ1-5; D gene uncertain. The germline V and J ends were trimmed by 0 bases and 5 bases, with 5 bases remaining between them. CDR1 is SGHTA, CDR2 FQGTGA, per germline. This CDR3 region has 13 residues. The CDR3 loop reads CASSLTRDQPQHF. CDR3 nucleotides: TGTGCCAGCAGCTTAACGAGAGATCAGCCCCAGCATTTT.

This clone was seen a handful of times. This chain connects TRBV13 to TRBJ2-2, with D perhaps TRBD1 (5 bases). Trimming removed 4 bases from V and 8 bases from J, with 11 bases in between. The CDR3 runs to 13 residues. Per germline, CDR1 PRHDT and CDR2 FYEKMQ (reference sequence). The CDR3 reads CASSYRGTGELFF. In DNA, the CDR3 is TGTGCCAGCAGCTATAGGGGTACTGGGGAGCTGTTTTTT.

This chain links TRBV7-2 with TRBJ2-5; no clear D. CDR3 size: 14 residues. The V end lost 1 base, the J end lost 7 bases, and 13 bases lay between the germline ends. CDR1 and CDR2 (germline): SGHTA, FQGNSA. CDR3 amino acids: CASSLGDRAGTQYF. The CDR3 nucleotides are TGTGCCAGCAGCTTAGGGGATAGGGCCGGGACCCAGTACTTC.

V is TRBV19 and J is TRBJ2-1; possible D gene TRBD2, 6 bases. CDR3 length equals 13 residues. CDR1 is LNHDA and CDR2 is SQIVND in the germline V gene (reference sequence). Trimming removed 6 bases at V and 1 base at J, with 7 bases between. Written as DNA, the CDR3 is TGTGCCAGTAGGCTAGCGTCCTACAATGAGCAGTTCTTC. As protein: CASRLASYNEQFF.

This rearrangement joins TRBV28 to TRBJ1-2; D may be TRBD1 (5 bases). The CDR3 spans 12 residues. Deletions cut 2 bases from V and 6 bases from J, with 7 bases between. Germline V gives CDR1 MDHEN, CDR2 SYDVKM. The CDR3 DNA follows: TGTGCCAGCAGTTTAGGGGACGATGGCTACACCTTC. Its translation: CASSLGDDGYTF.

As DNA, the CDR3 is TGCAGCGTGTTACAGGGTTCAGGAAACACCATATATTTT. Its translation is CSVLQGSGNTIYF. The rearrangement links TRBV29-1 to TRBJ1-3; tentative D call: TRBD1 (6 bases). The CDR3 totals 13 residues. Germline V CDR1 and CDR2: SQVTM, ANQGSEA. Trimming removed 6 bases from V and 4 bases from J, with 13 bases in between.